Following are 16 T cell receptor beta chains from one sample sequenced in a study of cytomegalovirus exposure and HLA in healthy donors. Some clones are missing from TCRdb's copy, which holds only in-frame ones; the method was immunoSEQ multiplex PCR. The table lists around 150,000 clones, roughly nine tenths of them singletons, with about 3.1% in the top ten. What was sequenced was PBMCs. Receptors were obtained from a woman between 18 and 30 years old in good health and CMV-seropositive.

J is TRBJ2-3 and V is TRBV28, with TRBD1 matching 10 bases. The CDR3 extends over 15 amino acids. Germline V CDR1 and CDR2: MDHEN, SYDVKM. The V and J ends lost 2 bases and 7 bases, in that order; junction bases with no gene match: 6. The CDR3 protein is CASSLGDRGRNTQYF. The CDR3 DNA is TGTGCCAGCAGTTTAGGGGACAGGGGCAGGAATACGCAGTATTTT.

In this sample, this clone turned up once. The CDR3 sequence: CASRSGVGSDEQFF. The CDR3 DNA sequence: TGTGCCAGCAGGTCAGGGGTTGGAAGCGATGAGCAGTTCTTC. The V call is TRBV28, the J call TRBJ2-1, with a weak D call TRBD1 (6 bases). V was pared by 6 bases and J by 8 bases, with 17 bases between. CDR1 and CDR2 (germline): MDHEN, SYDVKM. The CDR3 is 14 residues long.

The CDR3: CASSTGLAVTYEQYF. CDR3 nucleotide sequence: TGTGCCAGCAGCACCGGACTAGCGGTAACCTACGAGCAGTACTTC. The genes are TRBV11-2 and TRBJ2-7; TRBD2 matches at 10 bases. Germline CDR1 and CDR2: SGHAT and FQNNGV. The CDR3 is made up of 15 amino acids. The J segment lost 2 bases and the V segment lost 5 bases, leaving 6 bases of the junction unmatched.

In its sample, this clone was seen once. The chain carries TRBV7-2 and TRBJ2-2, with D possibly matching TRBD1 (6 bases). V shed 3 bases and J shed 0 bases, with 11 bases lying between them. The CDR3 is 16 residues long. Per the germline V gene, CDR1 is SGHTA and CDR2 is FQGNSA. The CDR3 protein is CASSLSGTTNTGELFF. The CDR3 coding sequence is TGTGCCAGCAGCTTGTCCGGGACAACGAACACCGGGGAGCTGTTTTTT.

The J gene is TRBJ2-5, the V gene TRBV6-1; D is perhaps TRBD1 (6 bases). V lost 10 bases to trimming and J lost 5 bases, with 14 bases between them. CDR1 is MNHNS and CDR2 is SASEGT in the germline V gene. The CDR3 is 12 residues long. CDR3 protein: CATKAGEETQYF. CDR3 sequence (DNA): TGTGCCACAAAAGCAGGGGAGGAGACCCAGTACTTC.

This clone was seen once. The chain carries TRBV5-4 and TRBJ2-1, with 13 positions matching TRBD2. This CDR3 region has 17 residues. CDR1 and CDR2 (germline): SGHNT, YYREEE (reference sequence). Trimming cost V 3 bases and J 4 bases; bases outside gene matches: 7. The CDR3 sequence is CASSSTLAGGKYNEQFF. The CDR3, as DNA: TGTGCCAGCAGCTCAACACTAGCGGGAGGGAAGTACAATGAGCAGTTCTTC.

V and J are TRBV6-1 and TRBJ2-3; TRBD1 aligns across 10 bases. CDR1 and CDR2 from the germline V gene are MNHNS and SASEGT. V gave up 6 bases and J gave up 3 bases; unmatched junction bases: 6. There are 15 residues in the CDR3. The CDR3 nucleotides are TGTGCCAGCAGCGAGCCGGGACAGGGGACAGATACGCAGTATTTT. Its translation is CASSEPGQGTDTQYF.

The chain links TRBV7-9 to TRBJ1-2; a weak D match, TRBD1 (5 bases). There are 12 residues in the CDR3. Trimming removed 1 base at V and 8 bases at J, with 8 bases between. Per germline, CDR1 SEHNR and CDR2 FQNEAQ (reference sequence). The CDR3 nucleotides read TGTGCCAGCAGCTTAGGCAGGGAAGGCTACACCTTC. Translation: CASSLGREGYTF.

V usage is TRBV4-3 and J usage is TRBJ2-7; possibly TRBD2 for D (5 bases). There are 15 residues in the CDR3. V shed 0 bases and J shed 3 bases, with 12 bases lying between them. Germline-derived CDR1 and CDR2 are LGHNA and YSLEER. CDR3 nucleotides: TGCGCCAGCAGCCAAGATCGACTAAGCGGCTACGAGCAGTACTTC. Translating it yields CASSQDRLSGYEQYF.

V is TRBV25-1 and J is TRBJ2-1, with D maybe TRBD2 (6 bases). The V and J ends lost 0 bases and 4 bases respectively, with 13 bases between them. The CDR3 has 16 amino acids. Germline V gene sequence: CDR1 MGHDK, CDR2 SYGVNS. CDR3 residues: CASSEYGGAQYNEQFF. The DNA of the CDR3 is TGTGCCAGCAGTGAATATGGCGGGGCGCAATACAATGAGCAGTTCTTC.

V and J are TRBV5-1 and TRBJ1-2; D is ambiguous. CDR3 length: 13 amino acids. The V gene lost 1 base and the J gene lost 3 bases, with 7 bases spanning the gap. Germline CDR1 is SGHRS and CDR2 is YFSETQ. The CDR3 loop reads CASSLTVYYGYTF. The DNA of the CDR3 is TGCGCCAGCAGCTTGACGGTGTACTATGGCTACACCTTC.

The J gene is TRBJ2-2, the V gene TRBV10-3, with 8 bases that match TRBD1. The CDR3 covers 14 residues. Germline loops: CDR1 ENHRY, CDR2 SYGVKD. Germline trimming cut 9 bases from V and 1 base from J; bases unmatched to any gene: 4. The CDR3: CAITGTGNTGELFF. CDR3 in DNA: TGTGCCATTACCGGGACAGGGAACACCGGGGAGCTGTTTTTT.

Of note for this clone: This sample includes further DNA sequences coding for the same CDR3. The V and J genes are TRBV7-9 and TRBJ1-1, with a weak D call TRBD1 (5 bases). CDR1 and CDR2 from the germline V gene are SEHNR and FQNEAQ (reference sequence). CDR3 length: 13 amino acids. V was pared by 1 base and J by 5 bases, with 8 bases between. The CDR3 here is CASSLGSGTEAFF. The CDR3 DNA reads TGTGCCAGCAGCTTAGGATCAGGGACTGAAGCTTTCTTT.

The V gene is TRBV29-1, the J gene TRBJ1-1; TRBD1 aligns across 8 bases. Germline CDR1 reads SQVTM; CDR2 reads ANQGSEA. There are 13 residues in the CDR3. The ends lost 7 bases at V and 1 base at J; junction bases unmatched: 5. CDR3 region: CSGGQGRNTEAFF. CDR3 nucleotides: TGCAGCGGAGGACAGGGAAGGAACACTGAAGCTTTCTTT.

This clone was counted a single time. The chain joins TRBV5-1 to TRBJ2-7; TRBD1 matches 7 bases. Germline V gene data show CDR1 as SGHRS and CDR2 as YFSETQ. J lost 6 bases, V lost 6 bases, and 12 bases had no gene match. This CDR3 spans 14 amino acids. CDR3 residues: CASNLGQVKGEQYF. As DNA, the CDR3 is TGCGCCAGCAACCTAGGACAGGTTAAAGGCGAGCAGTACTTC.

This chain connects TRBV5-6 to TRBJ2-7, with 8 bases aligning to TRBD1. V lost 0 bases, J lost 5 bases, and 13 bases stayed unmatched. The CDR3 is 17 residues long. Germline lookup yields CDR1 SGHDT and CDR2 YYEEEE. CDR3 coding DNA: TGTGCCAGCAGCTTGGTGCAGGGGGCTGGCTTTGCAGACGAGCAGTACTTC. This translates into CASSLVQGAGFADEQYF. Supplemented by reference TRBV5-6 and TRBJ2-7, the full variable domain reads DAGVTQSPTHLIKTRGQQVTLRCSPKSGHDTVSWYQQALGQGPQFIFQYYEEEERQRGNFPDRFSGHQFPNYSSELNVNALLLGDSALYLCASSLVQGAGFADEQYFGPGTRLTVT.